The TCR beta chain under discussion was sequenced for a study of blood T cells in healthy people across ages. Comment on this clonotype: What it binds is not known.

Study-wide findings and caveats: Diversity was higher, and naive CD4+ cells more numerous, in long-lived donors than in aged donors.

Combining a sample-barcoded 5' primer with a J-beta primer mix, a second PCR ran for about 7 to 12 cycles. TCRdb recomputed calls from the 5' RACE reads with MiXCR, one row per CDR3 protein. Seen here are 780,000 or so distinct CDR3 sequences, more than 55% observed once, and the top ten hold around 24%. The origin of this receptor is a man in his forties or fifties in good health. Source material: blood.

DNA of the CDR3: TGTGCCAGCAGCCAAGAGAGGAGGAACGGGGATGGCTACACCTTC. Translating it yields CASSQERRNGDGYTF. The chain couples TRBV3-1 to TRBJ1-2; no firm D call. This CDR3 has 15 amino acids. Deletions cut 0 bases from V and 6 bases from J, with 14 bases between. Germline CDR1 is LGHDT and CDR2 is YNNKEL (reference sequence).